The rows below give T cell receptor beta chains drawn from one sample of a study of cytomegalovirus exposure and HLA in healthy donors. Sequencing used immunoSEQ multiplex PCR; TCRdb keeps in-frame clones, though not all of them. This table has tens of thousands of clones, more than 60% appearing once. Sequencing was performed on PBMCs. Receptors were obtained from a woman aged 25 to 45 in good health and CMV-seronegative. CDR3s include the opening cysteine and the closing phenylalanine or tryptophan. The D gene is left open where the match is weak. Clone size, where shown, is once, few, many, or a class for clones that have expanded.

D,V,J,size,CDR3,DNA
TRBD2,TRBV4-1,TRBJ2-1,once,CASSESGTSHNEQFF,TGCGCCAGCAGCGAATCCGGGACTAGCCACAATGAGCAGTTCTTC
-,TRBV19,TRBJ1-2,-,CASSSQHSAGGYTF,TGTGCCAGTAGTTCACAACACAGTGCAGGTGGCTACACCTTC
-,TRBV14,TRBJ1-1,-,CASSLLMNTEAFF,TGTGCCAGCAGCCTCCTAATGAACACTGAAGCTTTCTTT
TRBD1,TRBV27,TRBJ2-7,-,CASSYRGSGSYEQYF,TGTGCCAGCAGTTACAGGGGCTCGGGCTCCTACGAGCAGTACTTC
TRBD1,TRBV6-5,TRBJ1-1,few,CASSLGQGRTEAFF,TGTGCCAGCAGTTTGGGACAGGGGAGGACTGAAGCTTTCTTT
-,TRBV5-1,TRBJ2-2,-,CAGSSQVTGELFF,TGCGCCGGCAGCTCTCAGGTCACCGGGGAGCTGTTTTTT
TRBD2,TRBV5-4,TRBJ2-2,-,CASSLEAGVRSGELFF,TGTGCCAGCAGCCTAGAAGCGGGAGTCCGTTCCGGGGAGCTGTTTTTT
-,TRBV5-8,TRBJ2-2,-,CASSLDTGTNTGELFF,TGTGCCAGCAGCTTGGACACGGGGACGAACACCGGGGAGCTGTTTTTT
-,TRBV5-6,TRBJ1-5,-,CASSLAGGRGVNQPQHF,TGTGCCAGCAGCTTGGCCGGGGGGAGGGGCGTCAATCAGCCCCAGCATTTT
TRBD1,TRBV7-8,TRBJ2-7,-,CASSLLGTGVYEQYF,TGTGCCAGCAGCCTATTGGGGACAGGGGTCTACGAGCAGTACTTC
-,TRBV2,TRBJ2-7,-,CASRPRGLIYEQYF,TGTGCCAGCAGGCCCAGAGGGCTGATCTACGAGCAGTACTTC
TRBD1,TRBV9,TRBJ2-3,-,CASSVGDRGTDTQYF,TGTGCCAGCAGCGTAGGTGACAGGGGGACAGATACGCAGTATTTT
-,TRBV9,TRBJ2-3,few,CASSVDPTRSDTQYF,TGTGCCAGCAGCGTAGACCCTACTAGGTCAGATACGCAGTATTTT
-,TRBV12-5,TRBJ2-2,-,CASGLVLGGQSGELFF,TGTGCTAGTGGTTTGGTACTAGGGGGTCAGTCCGGGGAGCTGTTTTTT
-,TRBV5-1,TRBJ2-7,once,CASRGAYEQYF,TGCGCCAGCAGGGGCGCGTACGAGCAGTACTTC
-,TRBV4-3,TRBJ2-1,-,CASSQERLSYNEQFF,TGCGCCAGCAGCCAAGAGAGACTCTCCTACAATGAGCAGTTCTTC
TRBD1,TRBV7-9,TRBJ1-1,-,CASSRTGWASTEAFF,TGTGCCAGCAGCCGGACAGGGTGGGCGAGCACTGAAGCTTTCTTT
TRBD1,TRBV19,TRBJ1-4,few,CASREGQGSEKLFF,TGTGCCAGTAGAGAGGGACAGGGAAGTGAAAAACTGTTTTTT
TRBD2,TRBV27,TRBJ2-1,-,CASSLKRGGQSEQFF,TGTGCCAGCAGTTTAAAGCGGGGGGGGCAAAGTGAGCAGTTCTTC
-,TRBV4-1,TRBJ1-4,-,CASQSRGYNNEKLFF,TGCGCCAGCCAATCTCGGGGGTATAATAATGAAAAACTGTTTTTT
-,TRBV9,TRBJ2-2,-,CASSPSFGELFF,TGTGCCAGCAGCCCCTCGTTTGGGGAGCTGTTTTTT
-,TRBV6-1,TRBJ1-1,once,CASSEGRGGDTEAFF,TGTGCCAGCAGTGAAGGGAGGGGAGGGGACACTGAAGCTTTCTTT
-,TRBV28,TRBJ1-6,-,CASRNHRDSPLHF,TGTGCCAGCAGGAACCACAGGGATTCACCCCTCCACTTT
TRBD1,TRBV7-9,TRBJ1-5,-,CASSLTGDSNQPQHF,TGTGCCAGCAGCCTGACAGGGGATAGCAATCAGCCCCAGCATTTT
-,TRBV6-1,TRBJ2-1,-,CASSETGSYNEQFF,TGTGCCAGCAGCGAGACAGGCTCCTACAATGAGCAGTTCTTC
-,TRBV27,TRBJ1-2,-,CASSLDFGGGYTF,TGTGCCAGCAGTTTAGATTTCGGAGGTGGCTACACCTTC
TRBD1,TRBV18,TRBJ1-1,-,CASSPSLPGGTEAFF,TGTGCCAGCTCACCCTCGCTTCCAGGGGGTACTGAAGCTTTCTTT
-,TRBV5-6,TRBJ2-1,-,CASSFINEQFF,TGTGCCAGCAGCTTTATCAATGAGCAGTTCTTC
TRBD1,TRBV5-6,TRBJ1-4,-,CASSLGRGRVEKLFF,TGTGCCAGCAGCTTGGGCAGGGGGCGCGTTGAAAAACTGTTTTTT
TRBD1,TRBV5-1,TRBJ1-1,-,CAGSLSARGSTEAFF,TGCGCCGGCAGCTTGAGTGCCAGGGGGAGTACTGAAGCTTTCTTT
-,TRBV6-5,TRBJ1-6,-,CASSERSFNSPLHF,TGTGCCAGCAGTGAGCGCAGCTTTAATTCACCCCTCCACTTT
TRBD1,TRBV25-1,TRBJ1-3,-,CASSEGNRGSGDTIYF,TGTGCCAGCAGTGAGGGGAACAGGGGGTCGGGAGACACCATATATTTT
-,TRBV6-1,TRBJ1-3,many,CASSEVGGSGNTIYF,TGTGCCAGCAGTGAAGTAGGGGGCTCTGGAAACACCATATATTTT
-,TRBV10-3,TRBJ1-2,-,CAISSEGGYTF,TGTGCCATCTCCAGCGAGGGTGGCTACACCTTC
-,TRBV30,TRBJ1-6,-,CAWVPSSYNSPLHF,TGTGCCTGGGTCCCCAGCTCCTATAATTCACCCCTCCACTTT
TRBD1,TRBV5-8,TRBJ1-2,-,CASSSVRRDSPNYGYTF,TGTGCCAGCAGCTCGGTCCGGCGGGACAGTCCTAACTATGGCTACACCTTC
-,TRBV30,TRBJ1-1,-,CAWSGRGNTEAFF,TGTGCCTGGAGCGGTAGGGGGAACACTGAAGCTTTCTTT
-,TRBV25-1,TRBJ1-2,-,CASKGEGNSGYTF,TGTGCCAGCAAGGGGGAGGGGAACTCCGGCTACACCTTC
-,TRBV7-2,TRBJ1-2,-,CASSIPAIDGYTF,TGTGCCAGCAGCATCCCAGCGATAGATGGCTACACCTTC
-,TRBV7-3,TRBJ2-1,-,CASSLTLDREQFF,TGTGCCAGCAGCTTAACCCTTGACAGGGAGCAGTTCTTC